What follows are 23 T cell receptor beta chains derived from one specimen sequenced in a study of T cells in Graves' hyperthyroidism and ophthalmopathy. There were TCR beta CDR3 regions amplified from RNA transcripts. During a first-round RT-PCR of the TCR CDR3, the HTBI primer set was used. TCRdb processed the multiplex PCR reads anew with MiXCR; each CDR3 protein has one entry. This table has hundreds of thousands of distinct CDR3 sequences, roughly 16% appearing once. Sequencing input: blood. The origin of the receptors is a woman aged 40 to 50 with Graves' ophthalmopathy.

This clonotype was seen repeatedly, ten times or more. The chain uses TRBV6-1 and TRBJ2-7; possibly TRBD1 for D (5 bases). The CDR3 length is 15 residues. Deletions cut 5 bases from V and 0 bases from J, with 14 bases between. Germline lookup yields CDR1 MNHNS and CDR2 SASEGT. This chain's CDR3 is CASSPDSTSSYEQYF. In DNA, the CDR3 is TGTGCCAGCAGTCCCGACAGCACAAGCTCCTACGAGCAGTACTTC.

The chain joins TRBV5-1 to TRBJ2-5, with D perhaps assigned TRBD1 or TRBD2 (5 bases each). The J call is doubtful: the DNA matches TRBJ2-1 better. The CDR3 is 16 amino acids. The V gene's germline CDR1 is SGHRS and CDR2 YFSETQ. CDR3 DNA sequence: TGCGCCAGCAGCTTGGACGGAGTGGGGGAGTGGGAGACCCAGTTCTTC. This sequence encodes CASSLDGVGEWETQFF.

This clonotype was recorded many times. CDR3 in amino acids: CASATGTGYQPQHF. DNA of the CDR3: TGTGCCAGCGCGACTGGGACAGGATATCAGCCCCAGCATTTT. The chain uses TRBV2 and TRBJ1-5, with 8 positions matching TRBD1. This CDR3 is built from 14 residues. The V segment lost 8 bases and the J segment 5 bases; nucleotides outside the gene matches: 8. The germline CDR1 and CDR2 sequences are SNHLY and FYNNEI.

This clonotype came up many times. In DNA, the CDR3 is TGTGCCAGCAGTTATGGGGGGTACCAAGAGACCCAGTACTTC. Its translation is CASSYGGYQETQYF. J is TRBJ2-5 and V is TRBV6-5, with D maybe TRBD2 (6 bases). The CDR3 is 14 amino acids. CDR1 and CDR2 (germline): MNHEY, SVGAGI. Trimming removed 3 bases from V and 0 bases from J, with 8 bases in between.

Note on this clonotype: A read error may explain this, as a much larger clone is one base away. This rearrangement joins TRBV6-1 to TRBJ2-5, with D maybe TRBD1 (6 bases). Germline values: CDR1 MNHNS, CDR2 SASEGT. The length of the CDR3 is 11 residues. CDR3 residues: CAGRGLGPQYF. DNA of the CDR3: TGTGCCGGCAGGGGCCTCGGCCCCCAGTACTTC.

The rearrangement links TRBV2 to TRBJ1-6; the D gene is possibly TRBD1 (6 bases). This CDR3 spans 15 amino acids. Trimming took 4 bases from V and 3 from J, leaving 10 bases between them. The V gene's germline CDR1 is SNHLY and CDR2 FYNNEI. In DNA, the CDR3 is TGTGCCAGCAGTGGGACAGCTCACTATAATTCACCCCTCCACTTT. Residues: CASSGTAHYNSPLHF.

This clonotype was observed a handful of times. This rearrangement joins TRBV5-1 to TRBJ2-2, with a weak D call TRBD1 (8 bases). CDR3 length: 18 amino acids. The germline V gene encodes CDR1 SGHRS and CDR2 YFSETQ. Deletions cut 0 bases from V and 4 bases from J, with 19 bases between. The CDR3 sequence is CASSLAGQGGRRTGELFF. The CDR3, as DNA: TGCGCCAGCAGCTTGGCCGGACAGGGAGGGCGACGCACCGGGGAGCTGTTTTTT.

This clonotype came up many times. V usage is TRBV28 and J usage is TRBJ1-1; tentatively, D is TRBD1 (5 bases). This CDR3 contains 18 residues. V shed 3 bases and J shed 1 base, with 21 bases lying between them. Germline CDR1 and CDR2: MDHEN and SYDVKM. In nucleotides, the CDR3 is TGTGCCAGCAGTTTGAGTCCCGGTGGGCAGGGCAGGAACACTGAAGCTTTCTTT. Amino acid sequence: CASSLSPGGQGRNTEAFF.

This clonotype was found many times. This chain links TRBV6-1 with TRBJ1-1; D is ambiguous. The V end lost 2 bases, the J end lost 4 bases, and 17 bases lay between the germline ends. Germline assignment: CDR1 MNHNS and CDR2 SASEGT. The CDR3 has 16 amino acids. CDR3 region: CASSEPGAPRSTEAFF. DNA for the CDR3: TGTGCCAGCAGTGAACCGGGAGCACCTCGTAGCACTGAAGCTTTCTTT.

This clonotype was observed at least ten times. The chain recombines TRBV28 with TRBJ1-4, with D perhaps matching TRBD1 (6 bases). CDR1 and CDR2 from the germline V gene are MDHEN and SYDVKM. The V end lost 6 bases, the J end lost 5 bases, and 16 bases lay between the germline ends. This CDR3 has 15 amino acids. CDR3 coding DNA: TGTGCCAGCAGACCTCCGAGGGGGAACAATGAAAAACTGTTTTTT. Its protein is CASRPPRGNNEKLFF. The variable domain in full, with the rest retrieved from reference TRBV28 and TRBJ1-4, is DVKVTQSSRYLVKRTGEKVFLECVQDMDHENMFWYRQDPGLGLRLIYFSYDVKMKEKGDIPEGYSVSREKKERFSLILESASTNQTSMYLCASRPPRGNNEKLFFGSGTQLSVL.

This clonotype was seen ten or more times. V usage is TRBV11-2 and J usage is TRBJ1-4; TRBD1 matches at 7 bases. Germline CDR1 SGHAT, CDR2 FQNNGV. CDR3 length equals 15 residues. V lost 3 bases and J lost 3; bases outside the gene matches: 4. The CDR3 nucleotides read TGTGCCAGCAGCTTGAGGGGGCTACCTAATGAAAAACTGTTTTTT. This translates into CASSLRGLPNEKLFF.

Many counts were recorded for this clonotype. The chain recombines TRBV7-8 with TRBJ2-5; 12 bases map to TRBD1. Trimming cost V 0 bases and J 4 bases; bases outside gene matches: 9. Germline values: CDR1 SGHVS, CDR2 FQNEAQ. This CDR3 contains 18 residues. The CDR3 coding sequence is TGTGCCAGCAGCTTAGCGAGGGGACAGGGGGCCCTGGGAGAGACCCAGTACTTC. Protein product: CASSLARGQGALGETQYF.

This clonotype came up many times. The chain employs TRBV28 and TRBJ2-7; TRBD1 matches at 9 bases. CDR3 length: 16 amino acids. V lost 2 bases to trimming and J lost 5 bases; unmatched junction nucleotides: 10. The germline CDR1 and CDR2 sequences are MDHEN and SYDVKM. The CDR3 reads CASSLISRTGEDEQYF. The CDR3 DNA is TGTGCCAGCAGTTTAATTTCCCGGACAGGGGAGGACGAGCAGTACTTC.

This clonotype was detected many times. CDR3 region: CASSYGGRTEAFF. The DNA for the CDR3 is TGTGCCAGCAGTTATGGGGGACGAACTGAAGCTTTCTTT. V and J are TRBV6-5 and TRBJ1-1; tentative D call: TRBD1 (5 bases). The CDR3 loop spans 13 amino acids. Germline lookup yields CDR1 MNHEY and CDR2 SVGAGI. V lost 3 bases and J lost 5, with 10 bases in between.

This clonotype appeared a few times. V gene TRBV10-3 combines with J gene TRBJ2-1, with D possibly being TRBD2 (6 bases). Between the trimmed V and J ends, which lost 10 bases and 6 bases, there was a span of 16 bases. The CDR3 has 13 amino acids. Germline loops: CDR1 ENHRY, CDR2 SYGVKD. In nucleotides, the CDR3 is TGTGCCACTACACAGGACTACCTCAATGAGCAGTTCTTC. It specifies CATTQDYLNEQFF.

This clonotype was found many times. This chain links TRBV6-1 with TRBJ1-1; D is unclear. V was clipped by 4 bases and J by 11 bases, with 11 bases between them. The CDR3 contains 11 residues. Germline values: CDR1 MNHNS, CDR2 SASEGT. CDR3 sequence reads: CASSAFGDAFF. CDR3 sequence (DNA): TGTGCCAGCAGTGCGTTCGGCGATGCTTTCTTT.

This clonotype was counted at least ten times. This chain connects TRBV6-2 or TRBV6-3 to TRBJ2-7, with 15 bases fitting TRBD2. The CDR3 runs to 15 residues. The germline V gene encodes CDR1 MNHEY and CDR2 SVGEGT. Trimming at V came to 5 bases and at J to 2 bases, leaving 1 base not matched to a gene. As DNA, the CDR3 is TGTGCCAGCAGTCGGACTAGCGGGAGGGCCTACGAGCAGTACTTC. Amino acid sequence: CASSRTSGRAYEQYF.

The rearrangement links TRBV7-2 to TRBJ2-5; D is uncertain. CDR1 SGHTA and CDR2 FQGNSA come from the germline V gene. The CDR3 sequence is 14 residues long. Trimming stripped 5 bases from V and 6 bases from J, with 16 bases between. CDR3 region: CASSPSRILQTQYF. The CDR3 DNA reads as TGTGCCAGCAGCCCCTCAAGGATTCTTCAGACCCAGTACTTC.

The V call is TRBV5-1, the J call TRBJ1-4; D call uncertain. This CDR3 spans 14 amino acids. Germline V gene sequence: CDR1 SGHRS, CDR2 YFSETQ. Trimming stripped 4 bases from V and 4 bases from J, with 11 bases between. In DNA form, the CDR3 reads TGCGCCAGCAGCCCGGACCCGAGTAATGAAAAACTGTTTTTT. This translates into CASSPDPSNEKLFF.

Ten or more counts support this clonotype. The chain employs TRBV2 and TRBJ2-1; 15 bases match TRBD2. There are 18 residues in the CDR3. The germline CDR1 and CDR2 sequences are SNHLY and FYNNEI. Trimming removed 6 bases from V and 0 bases from J; junction bases left unmatched: 6. CDR3 sequence reads: CASRGLAGGGSSYNEQFF. CDR3 nucleotide sequence: TGTGCCAGCAGGGGACTAGCGGGGGGCGGGAGCTCCTACAATGAGCAGTTCTTC.

This clonotype was seen at least ten times. This CDR3 is CASSLVLADHNEQFF. CDR3 nucleotide sequence: TGTGCCAGCAGCTTGGTACTAGCGGACCACAATGAGCAGTTCTTC. V and J are TRBV5-4 and TRBJ2-1; 8 bases fit TRBD2. Germline-derived CDR1 and CDR2 are SGHNT and YYREEE (reference sequence). The CDR3 loop spans 15 amino acids. Trimming at V came to 0 bases and at J to 5 bases, leaving 4 bases not matched to a gene.

The V call is TRBV5-1, the J call TRBJ2-3, with D perhaps being TRBD1 or TRBD2 (5 bases each). Germline V CDR1 and CDR2: SGHRS, YFSETQ. Trimming cost V 0 bases and J 5 bases, with 10 bases left between them. The CDR3 covers 14 residues. CDR3 DNA sequence: TGCGCCAGCAGCTTGGATGGGACCGAAGATACGCAGTATTTT. Translated, it gives CASSLDGTEDTQYF.

This clonotype was observed a few times. The chain couples TRBV20-1 to TRBJ1-4, with D maybe TRBD1 (6 bases). With 3 bases removed from V and 0 bases from J, the gap between germline ends came to 8 bases. This CDR3 has 14 residues. CDR1 and CDR2 from the germline V gene are DFQATT and SNEGSKA (reference sequence). DNA for the CDR3: TGCAGTGCTAGCAGGGGATCAACTAATGAAAAACTGTTTTTT. This translates into CSASRGSTNEKLFF.